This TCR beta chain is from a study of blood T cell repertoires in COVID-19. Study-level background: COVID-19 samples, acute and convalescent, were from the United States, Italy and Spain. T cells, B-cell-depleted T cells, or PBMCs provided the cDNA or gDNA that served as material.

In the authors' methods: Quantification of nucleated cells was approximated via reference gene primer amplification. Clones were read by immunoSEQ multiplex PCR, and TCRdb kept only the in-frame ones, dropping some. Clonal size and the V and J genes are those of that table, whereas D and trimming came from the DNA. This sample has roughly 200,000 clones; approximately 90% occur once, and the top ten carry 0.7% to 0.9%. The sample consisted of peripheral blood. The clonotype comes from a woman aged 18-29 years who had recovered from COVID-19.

CDR3: CASTNPGLAGLYNEQFF. CDR3 bases: TGTGCCAGCACCAACCCGGGACTAGCGGGACTCTACAATGAGCAGTTCTTC. The chain is built from TRBV27 and TRBJ2-1; 13 positions agree with TRBD2. This CDR3 contains 17 residues. Germline V gene lookup returns CDR1 MNHEY and CDR2 SMNVEV (reference sequence). V was clipped by 7 bases and J by 3 bases; unmatched bases: 9.